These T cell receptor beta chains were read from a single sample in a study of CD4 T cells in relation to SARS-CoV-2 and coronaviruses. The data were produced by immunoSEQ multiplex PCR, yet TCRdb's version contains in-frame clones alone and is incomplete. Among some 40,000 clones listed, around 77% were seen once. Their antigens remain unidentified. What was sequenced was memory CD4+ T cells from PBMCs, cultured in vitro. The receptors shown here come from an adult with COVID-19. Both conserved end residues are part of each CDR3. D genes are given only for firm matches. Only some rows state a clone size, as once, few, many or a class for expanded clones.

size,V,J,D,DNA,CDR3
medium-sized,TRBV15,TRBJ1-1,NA,TGTGCCACCAGCCTTTCGCAGGGAGAGACTGAAGCTTTCTTT,CATSLSQGETEAFF
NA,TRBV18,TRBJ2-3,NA,TGTGCCAGCTCACCACCGGGCGTCCGGAGCACAGATACGCAGTATTTT,CASSPPGVRSTDTQYF
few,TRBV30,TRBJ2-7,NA,TGTGCCTGGAGTGCGTCTACCTACGAGCAGTACTTC,CAWSASTYEQYF
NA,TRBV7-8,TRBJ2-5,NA,TGTGCCAGCAGCTTGTCTGTAATCCAAGAGACCCAGTACTTC,CASSLSVIQETQYF
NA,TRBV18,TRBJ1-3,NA,TGTGCCAGCTCCCAAGGAGCCACTGGAAACACCATATATTTT,CASSQGATGNTIYF
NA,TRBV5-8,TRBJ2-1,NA,TGTGCCAGCAGCTTGCAAGGGTCGAGTGAGCAGTTCTTC,CASSLQGSSEQFF
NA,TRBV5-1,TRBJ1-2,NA,TGCGCCAGCAGCTTGGATGGGAGCCCCAACTATGGCTACACCTTC,CASSLDGSPNYGYTF
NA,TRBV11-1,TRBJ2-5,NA,TGTGCCAGCAGCCTAGGTTCGGGTCTTCGGGAGACCCAGTACTTC,CASSLGSGLRETQYF
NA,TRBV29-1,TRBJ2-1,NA,TGCAGCGTTGAATACACAGGGTTTGAGCAGTTCTTC,CSVEYTGFEQFF
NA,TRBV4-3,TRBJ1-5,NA,TGCGCCAGCAGCCGAAACATCGGGAATAGCAATCAGCCCCAGCATTTT,CASSRNIGNSNQPQHF
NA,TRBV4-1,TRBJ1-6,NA,TGCGCCAGCAGCCAAGAACGCCTAAGTTTAGGGTCCTATAATTCACCCCTCCACTTT,CASSQERLSLGSYNSPLHF
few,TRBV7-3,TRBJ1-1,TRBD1,TGTGCCAGCAGCTTGACAGGGCCCACTGAAGCTTTCTTT,CASSLTGPTEAFF
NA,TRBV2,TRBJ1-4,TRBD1,TGTGCCAGCAGTGATAGGGCAGGGGGTGAAAAACTGTTTTTT,CASSDRAGGEKLFF
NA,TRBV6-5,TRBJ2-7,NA,TGTGCCAGCAGTCGACGACGGAGCTCCTACGAGCAGTACTTC,CASSRRRSSYEQYF
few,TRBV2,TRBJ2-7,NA,TGTGCCAGCACGGAGTCTAGGTTCTACGAGCAGTACTTC,CASTESRFYEQYF
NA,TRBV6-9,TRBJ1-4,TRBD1,TGTGCCAGCACCAACCTTGGGACAGGGGGATTTGGTGAAAAACTGTTTTTT,CASTNLGTGGFGEKLFF
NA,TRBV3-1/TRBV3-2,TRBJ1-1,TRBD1,TGTGCCAGCAGCCAAGATACAGGGGGCTCTGAAGCTTTCTTT,CASSQDTGGSEAFF
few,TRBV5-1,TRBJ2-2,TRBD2,TGCGCCAGCAGCGGGAGGGCGAACACCGGGGAGCTGTTTTTT,CASSGRANTGELFF
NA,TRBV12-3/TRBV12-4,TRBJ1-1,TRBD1,TGTGCCAGCAGTTTGAGGCAGGGGGCTAAAGCTTTCTTT,CASSLRQGAKAFF
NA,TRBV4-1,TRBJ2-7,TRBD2,TGCGCCAGCAGCCAAGGAGGACTAGCGGAGATAGGTGAGCAGTACTTC,CASSQGGLAEIGEQYF
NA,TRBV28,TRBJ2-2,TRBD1,TGTGCCAGTCGGCGACAGGGTTCCACCGGGGAGCTGTTTTTT,CASRRQGSTGELFF
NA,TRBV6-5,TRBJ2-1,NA,TGTGCCAGCAGTCGACAGTACTCCTACAATGAGCAGTTCTTC,CASSRQYSYNEQFF
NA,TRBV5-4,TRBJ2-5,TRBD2,TGTGCCAGCAGCCCCGGACTAGCGGGAGGCGAGACCCAGTACTTC,CASSPGLAGGETQYF
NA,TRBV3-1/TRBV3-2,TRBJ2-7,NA,TGTGCCAGCAGCGACGCGTTCAGTGACGACCTATCCTACGAGCAGTACTTC,CASSDAFSDDLSYEQYF
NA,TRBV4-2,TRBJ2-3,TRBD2,TGTGCCAGCAGGACTAGCGGGAGTTTGAGCACAGATACGCAGTATTTT,CASRTSGSLSTDTQYF
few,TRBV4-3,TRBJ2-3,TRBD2,TGCGCCAGCAGCCATGGAGCGGGAGGGTCAGATACGCAGTATTTT,CASSHGAGGSDTQYF
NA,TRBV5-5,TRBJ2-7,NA,TGTGCCAGCAGCCTCGGGGGGACACTCTCCTACGAGCAGTACTTC,CASSLGGTLSYEQYF
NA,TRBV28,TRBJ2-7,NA,TGTGCCAGCAAGGTAGACACTGCCTACGAGCAGTACTTC,CASKVDTAYEQYF
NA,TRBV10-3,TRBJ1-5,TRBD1,TGTGCCATCAGTGAGCCCGGGACAGGCTATCAGCCCCAGCATTTT,CAISEPGTGYQPQHF
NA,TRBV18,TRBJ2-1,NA,TGTGCCAGCTCATCGACTAGGTTGAATGAGCAGTTCTTC,CASSSTRLNEQFF
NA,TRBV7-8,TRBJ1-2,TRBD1,TGTGCCAGCAGCTTAGGACAGGGTAATAACCGACGGGGCTACACCTTC,CASSLGQGNNRRGYTF
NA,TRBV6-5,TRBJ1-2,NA,TGTGCCAGCAGCACCGGGACCGGAGGGTCTTGGGGCTACACCTTC,CASSTGTGGSWGYTF
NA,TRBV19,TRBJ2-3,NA,TGTGCCAGTCTAAGGGATGGGACAGATACGCAGTATTTT,CASLRDGTDTQYF
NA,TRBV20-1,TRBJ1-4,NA,TGCAGTGCTAGTCTCAGCTCCAATGAAAAACTGTTTTTT,CSASLSSNEKLFF
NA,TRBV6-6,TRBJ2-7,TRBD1,TGTGCCAGCAGTCAGGCGGGACAGGATTTTCGATCCTCCTACGAGCAGTACTTC,CASSQAGQDFRSSYEQYF
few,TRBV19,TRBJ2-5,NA,TGTGCCAGTAGTAGGTCGGTTCAAGAGACCCAGTACTTC,CASSRSVQETQYF
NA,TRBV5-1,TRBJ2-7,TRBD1,TGCGCCAGCAGCTACCGGGACAGGGAGGTCGAGCAGTACTTC,CASSYRDREVEQYF
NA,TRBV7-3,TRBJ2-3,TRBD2,TGTGCCAGCAGCTCTATGCGAGCGGGAGGGTCTGATACGCAGTATTTT,CASSSMRAGGSDTQYF
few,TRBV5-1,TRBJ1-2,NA,TGCGCCAGCAGCTCGGGAACCTATAACTATGGCTACACCTTC,CASSSGTYNYGYTF
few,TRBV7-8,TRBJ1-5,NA,TGTGCCAGCAGCTTAGTCGGTGGAGTTGTGCATCAGCCCCAGCATTTT,CASSLVGGVVHQPQHF
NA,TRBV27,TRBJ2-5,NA,TGTGCCAGCAGTTCCAGTTCTTGGACCCAGTACTTC,CASSSSSWTQYF
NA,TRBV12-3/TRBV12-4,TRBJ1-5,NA,TGTGCCAGCAGCCGGGGGGTTTCGCCCCAGCATTTT,CASSRGVSPQHF
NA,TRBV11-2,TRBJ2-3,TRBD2,TGTGCCAGCAGCTTAGGGCTGCGGGAGGCTGCAGATACGCAGTATTTT,CASSLGLREAADTQYF
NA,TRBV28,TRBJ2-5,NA,TGTGCCAGCAGTTTATTGGCAACCCAAGAGACCCAGTACTTC,CASSLLATQETQYF
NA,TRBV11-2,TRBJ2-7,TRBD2,TGTGCCAGCAGCTTTGCGGGAGGCGAGCAGTACTTC,CASSFAGGEQYF